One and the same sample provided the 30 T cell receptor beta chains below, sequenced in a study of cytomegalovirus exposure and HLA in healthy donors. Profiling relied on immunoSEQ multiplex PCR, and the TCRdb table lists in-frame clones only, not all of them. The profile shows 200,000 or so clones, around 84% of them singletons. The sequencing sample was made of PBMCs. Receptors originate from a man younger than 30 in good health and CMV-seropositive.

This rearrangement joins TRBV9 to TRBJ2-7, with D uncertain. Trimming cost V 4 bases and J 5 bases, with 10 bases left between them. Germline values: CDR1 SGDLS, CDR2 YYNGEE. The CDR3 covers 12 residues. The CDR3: CASSLSLDEQYF. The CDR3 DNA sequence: TGTGCCAGCAGCTTAAGTTTAGACGAGCAGTACTTC.

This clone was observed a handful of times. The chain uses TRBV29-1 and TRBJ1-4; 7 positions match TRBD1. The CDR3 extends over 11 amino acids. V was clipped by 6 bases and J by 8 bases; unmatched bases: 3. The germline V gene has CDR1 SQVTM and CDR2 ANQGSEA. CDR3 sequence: CSVYRGEKLFF. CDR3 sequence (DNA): TGCAGCGTATACAGGGGCGAAAAACTGTTTTTT.

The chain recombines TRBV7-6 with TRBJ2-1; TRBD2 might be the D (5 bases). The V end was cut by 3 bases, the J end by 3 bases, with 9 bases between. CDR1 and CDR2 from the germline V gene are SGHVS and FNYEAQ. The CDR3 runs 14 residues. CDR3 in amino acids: CASSLRGFYNEQFF. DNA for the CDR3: TGTGCCAGCAGCTTGAGAGGGTTCTACAATGAGCAGTTCTTC. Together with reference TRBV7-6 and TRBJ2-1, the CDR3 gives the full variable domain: GAGVSQSPRYKVTKRGQDVALRCDPISGHVSLYWYRQALGQGPEFLTYFNYEAQQDKSGLPNDRFSAERPEGSISTLTIQRTEQRDSAMYRCASSLRGFYNEQFFGPGTRLTVL.

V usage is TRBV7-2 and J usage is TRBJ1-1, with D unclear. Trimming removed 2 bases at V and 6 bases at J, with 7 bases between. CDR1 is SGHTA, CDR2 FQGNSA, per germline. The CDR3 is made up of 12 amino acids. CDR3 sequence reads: CASSLIRAEAFF. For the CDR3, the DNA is TGTGCCAGCAGCTTAATCCGGGCTGAAGCTTTCTTT.

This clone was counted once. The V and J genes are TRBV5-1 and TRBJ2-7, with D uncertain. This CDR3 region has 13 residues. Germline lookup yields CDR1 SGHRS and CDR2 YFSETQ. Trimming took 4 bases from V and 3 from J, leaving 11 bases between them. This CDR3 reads CASSSYPGYEQYF. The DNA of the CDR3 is TGCGCCAGCAGCAGCTACCCGGGCTACGAGCAGTACTTC.

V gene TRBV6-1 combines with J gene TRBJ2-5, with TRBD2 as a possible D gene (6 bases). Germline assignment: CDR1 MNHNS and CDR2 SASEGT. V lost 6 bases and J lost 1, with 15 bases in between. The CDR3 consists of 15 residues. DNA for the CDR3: TGTGCCAGCAGGGGGGGAGCGGGTCCCCAAGAGACCCAGTACTTC. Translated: CASRGGAGPQETQYF.

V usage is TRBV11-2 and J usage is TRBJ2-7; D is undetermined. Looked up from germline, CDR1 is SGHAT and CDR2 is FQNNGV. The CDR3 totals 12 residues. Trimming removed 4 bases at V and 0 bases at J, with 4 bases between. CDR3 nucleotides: TGTGCCAGCAGCTCCTCCTCCTACGAGCAGTACTTC. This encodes CASSSSSYEQYF.

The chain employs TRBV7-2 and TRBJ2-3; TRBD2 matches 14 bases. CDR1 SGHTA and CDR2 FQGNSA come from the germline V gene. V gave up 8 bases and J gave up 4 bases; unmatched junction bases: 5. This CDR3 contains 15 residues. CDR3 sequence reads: CASSGTSGSADTQYF. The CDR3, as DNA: TGTGCCAGCTCCGGGACTAGCGGGAGCGCAGATACGCAGTATTTT.

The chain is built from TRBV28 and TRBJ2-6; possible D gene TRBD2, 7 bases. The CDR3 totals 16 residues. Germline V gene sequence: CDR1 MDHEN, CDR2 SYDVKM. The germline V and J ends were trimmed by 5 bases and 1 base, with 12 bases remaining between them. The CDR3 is CASSTEGGSGANVLTF. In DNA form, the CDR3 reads TGTGCCAGCAGTACCGAGGGGGGGTCTGGGGCCAACGTCCTGACTTTC.

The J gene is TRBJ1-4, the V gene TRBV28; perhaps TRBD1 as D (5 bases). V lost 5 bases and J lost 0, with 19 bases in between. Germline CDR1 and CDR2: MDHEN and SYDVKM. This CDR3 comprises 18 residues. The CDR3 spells CASSPSGALSATNEKLFF. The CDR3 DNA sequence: TGTGCCAGCAGTCCTTCTGGGGCATTGAGTGCAACTAATGAAAAACTGTTTTTT.

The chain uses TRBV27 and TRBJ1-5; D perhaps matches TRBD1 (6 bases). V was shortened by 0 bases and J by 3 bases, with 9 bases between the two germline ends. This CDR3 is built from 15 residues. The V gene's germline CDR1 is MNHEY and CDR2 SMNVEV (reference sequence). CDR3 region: CASSLSGGANQPQHF. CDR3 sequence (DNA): TGTGCCAGCAGTTTATCTGGGGGGGCCAATCAGCCCCAGCATTTT.

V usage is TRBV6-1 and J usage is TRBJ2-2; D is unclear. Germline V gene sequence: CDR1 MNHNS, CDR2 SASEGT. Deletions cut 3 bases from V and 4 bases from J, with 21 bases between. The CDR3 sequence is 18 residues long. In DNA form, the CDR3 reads TGTGCCAGCAGTGACCCGACACCTCGCCCTTCGTTCACCGGGGAGCTGTTTTTT. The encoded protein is CASSDPTPRPSFTGELFF.

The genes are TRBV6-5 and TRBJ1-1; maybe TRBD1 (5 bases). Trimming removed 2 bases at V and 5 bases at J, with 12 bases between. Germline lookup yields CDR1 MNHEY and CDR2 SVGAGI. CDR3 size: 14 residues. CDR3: CASSYDSLVTEAFF. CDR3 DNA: TGTGCCAGCAGTTACGACAGCTTAGTTACTGAAGCTTTCTTT.

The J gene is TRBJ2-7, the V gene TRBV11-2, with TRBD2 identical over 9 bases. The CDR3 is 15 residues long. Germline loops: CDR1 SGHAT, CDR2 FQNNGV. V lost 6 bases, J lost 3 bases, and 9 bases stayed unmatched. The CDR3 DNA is TGTGCCAGCAGGATTAGCGGGAGACTACGCTACGAGCAGTACTTC. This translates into CASRISGRLRYEQYF.

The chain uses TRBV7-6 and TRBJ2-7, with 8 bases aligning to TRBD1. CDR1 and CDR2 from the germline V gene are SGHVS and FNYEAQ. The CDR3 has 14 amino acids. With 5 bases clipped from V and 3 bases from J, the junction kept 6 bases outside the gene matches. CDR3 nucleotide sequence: TGTGCCAGCAGCCCCCGGACAGGGAACTACGAGCAGTACTTC. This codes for CASSPRTGNYEQYF.

The CDR3 DNA sequence: TGTGCCAGCAGCGAGGGGGATATAAGTGGGGAGCAGTACTTC. It specifies CASSEGDISGEQYF. The chain combines TRBV7-8 with TRBJ2-7, with D possibly matching TRBD1 (6 bases). Germline V gene sequence: CDR1 SGHVS, CDR2 FQNEAQ. The CDR3 length is 14 residues. Trimming took 5 bases from V and 7 from J, leaving 18 bases between them.

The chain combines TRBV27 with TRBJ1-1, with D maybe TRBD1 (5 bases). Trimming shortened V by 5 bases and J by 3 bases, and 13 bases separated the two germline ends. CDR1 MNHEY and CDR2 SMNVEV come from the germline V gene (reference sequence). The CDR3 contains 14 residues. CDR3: CASSDLGTYTEAFF. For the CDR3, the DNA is TGTGCCAGCAGTGACCTCGGGACTTACACTGAAGCTTTCTTT.

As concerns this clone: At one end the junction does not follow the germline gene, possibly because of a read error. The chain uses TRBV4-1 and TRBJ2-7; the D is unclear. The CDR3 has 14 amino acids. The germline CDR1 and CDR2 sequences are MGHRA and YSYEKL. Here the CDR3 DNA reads TGCGCCAGCACCCAAGTTCCCCTAACCAACGAGCAGTACTTC. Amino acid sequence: CASTQVPLTNEQYF.

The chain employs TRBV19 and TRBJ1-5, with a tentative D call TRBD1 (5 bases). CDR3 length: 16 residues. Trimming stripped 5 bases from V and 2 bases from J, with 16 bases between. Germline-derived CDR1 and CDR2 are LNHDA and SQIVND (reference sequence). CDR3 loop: CASSLGQGSRNQPQHF. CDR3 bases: TGTGCCAGTAGTCTGGGGCAGGGTTCGCGCAATCAGCCCCAGCATTTT. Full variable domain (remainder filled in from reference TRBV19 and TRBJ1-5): DGGITQSPKYLFRKEGQNVTLSCEQNLNHDAMYWYRQDPGQGLRLIYYSQIVNDFQKGDIAEGYSVSREKKESFPLTVTSAQKNPTAFYLCASSLGQGSRNQPQHFGDGTRLSIL.

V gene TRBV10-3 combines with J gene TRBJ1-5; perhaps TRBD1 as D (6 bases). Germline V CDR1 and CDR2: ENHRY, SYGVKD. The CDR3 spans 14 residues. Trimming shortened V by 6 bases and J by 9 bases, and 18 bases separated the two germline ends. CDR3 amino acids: CAISRDKGMGPQHF. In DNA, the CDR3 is TGTGCCATCAGCCGGGACAAAGGAATGGGGCCCCAGCATTTT.

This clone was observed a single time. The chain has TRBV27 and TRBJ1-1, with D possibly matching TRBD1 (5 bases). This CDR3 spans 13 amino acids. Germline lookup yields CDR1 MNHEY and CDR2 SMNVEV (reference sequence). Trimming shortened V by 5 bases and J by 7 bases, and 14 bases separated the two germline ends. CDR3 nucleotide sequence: TGTGCCAGCAGTGCCCCCGGGGGGTTTGAAGCTTTCTTT. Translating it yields CASSAPGGFEAFF.

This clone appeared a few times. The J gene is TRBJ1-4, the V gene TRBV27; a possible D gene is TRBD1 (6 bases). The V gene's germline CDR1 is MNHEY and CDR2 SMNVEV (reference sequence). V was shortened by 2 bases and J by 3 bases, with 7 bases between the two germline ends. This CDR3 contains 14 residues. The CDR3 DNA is TGTGCCAGCAGTTTACAGGGGTCTAATGAAAAACTGTTTTTT. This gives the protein CASSLQGSNEKLFF.

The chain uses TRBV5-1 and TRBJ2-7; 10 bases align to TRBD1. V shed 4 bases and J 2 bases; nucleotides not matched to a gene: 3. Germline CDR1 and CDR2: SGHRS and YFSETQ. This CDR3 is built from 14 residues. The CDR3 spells CASSRTGGAYEQYF. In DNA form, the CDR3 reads TGCGCCAGCAGCCGGACAGGGGGAGCCTACGAGCAGTACTTC.

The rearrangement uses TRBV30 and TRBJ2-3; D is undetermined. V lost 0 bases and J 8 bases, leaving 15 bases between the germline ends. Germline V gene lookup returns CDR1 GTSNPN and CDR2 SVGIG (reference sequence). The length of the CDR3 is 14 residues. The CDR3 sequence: CAWSVPGQPGTQYF. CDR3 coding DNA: TGTGCCTGGAGTGTACCCGGCCAACCGGGTACGCAGTATTTT.

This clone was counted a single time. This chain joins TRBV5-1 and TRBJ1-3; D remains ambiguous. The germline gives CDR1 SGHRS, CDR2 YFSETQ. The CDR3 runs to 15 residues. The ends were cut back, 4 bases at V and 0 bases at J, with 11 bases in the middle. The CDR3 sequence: CASSPVENSGNTIYF. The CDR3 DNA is TGCGCCAGCAGCCCGGTGGAGAACTCTGGAAACACCATATATTTT.

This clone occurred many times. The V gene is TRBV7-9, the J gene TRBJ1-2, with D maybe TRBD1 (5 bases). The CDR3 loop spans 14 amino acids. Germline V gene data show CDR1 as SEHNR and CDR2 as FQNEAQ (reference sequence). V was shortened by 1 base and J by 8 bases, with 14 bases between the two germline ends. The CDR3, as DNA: TGTGCCAGCAGCTTAGACGGCAGGGAAGGCGGCTACACCTTC. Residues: CASSLDGREGGYTF.

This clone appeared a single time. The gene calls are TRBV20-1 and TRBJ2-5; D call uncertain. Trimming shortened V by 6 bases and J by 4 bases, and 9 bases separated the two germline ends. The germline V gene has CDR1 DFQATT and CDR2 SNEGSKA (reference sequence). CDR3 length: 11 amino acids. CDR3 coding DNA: TGCAGTGCGAACGCTATAGAGACCCAGTACTTC. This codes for CSANAIETQYF.

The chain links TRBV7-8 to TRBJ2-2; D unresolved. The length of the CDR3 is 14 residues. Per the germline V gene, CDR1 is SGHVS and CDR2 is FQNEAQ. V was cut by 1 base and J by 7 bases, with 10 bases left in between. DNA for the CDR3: TGTGCCAGCAGCTTAGGTTCCGCCGGCGGGGAGCTGTTTTTT. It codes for CASSLGSAGGELFF.

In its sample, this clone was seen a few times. The CDR3 coding sequence is TGTGCCAGCAGCCCTGGGGAGGCCACTGAAGCTTTCTTT. Its protein product is CASSPGEATEAFF. The J gene is TRBJ1-1, the V gene TRBV28, with D unresolved. CDR1 is MDHEN, CDR2 SYDVKM, per germline. V was clipped by 6 bases and J by 4 bases, with 12 bases between them. The CDR3 runs to 13 residues.

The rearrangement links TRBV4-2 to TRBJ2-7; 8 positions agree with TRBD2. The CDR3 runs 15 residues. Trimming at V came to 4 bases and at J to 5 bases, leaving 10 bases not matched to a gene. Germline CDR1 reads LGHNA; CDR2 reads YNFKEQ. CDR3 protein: CASSLSSGSSDEQYF. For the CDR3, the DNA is TGTGCCAGCAGCCTCTCGAGCGGGAGTAGCGACGAGCAGTACTTC.